This T cell receptor beta chain originates from a study of regulatory T cells in long-lasting Graves disease. Turning to the study itself: Antithyroid drug exposure in newly diagnosed Graves' patients had lasted under 3 months.

V was clipped by 7 bases and J by 5 bases, with 12 bases between them. This CDR3 is built from 12 residues. Germline CDR1 MNHNS, CDR2 SASEGT. As for time point: newly diagnosed GD, antithyroid drugs for less than 3 months. Generation of the TCR library employed RNA extracted from PBMCs. CDR3 regions were amplified by Arm-PCR using iRepertoire HTBI primers to build TCR beta libraries. TCRdb recomputed calls from the multiplex PCR reads with MiXCR, one row per CDR3 protein. Of just over 600,000 distinct CDR3 sequences in the sample, 15% to 20% were seen once. Another study also made use of these data, one on T cells in Graves' hyperthyroidism and ophthalmopathy.

This sequence originates from a woman aged 25 to 39 with Graves disease. The input for sequencing was peripheral blood mononuclear cells (PBMCs), taken at new diagnosis, from a patient treated with antithyroid drugs. The genes are TRBV6-1 and TRBJ2-7; D ambiguous. The CDR3 spells CASTFYQDEQYF. CDR3 nucleotide sequence: TGTGCCAGCACCTTTTACCAGGACGAGCAGTACTTC.